This entry lists 7 T cell receptor beta chains sequenced from one sample in a study of CD8+ T cells in alopecia areata. The sorting of pooled cutaneous lymph node cells relied on CD4, CD8alpha, NKG2D, NKG2ACE and other markers. RNA extraction was followed by reverse transcription into cDNA, which acted as the sequencing template. Some clones are missing from TCRdb's copy, which holds only in-frame ones; the method was immunoSEQ multiplex PCR. The sample was found to contain approximately 280,000 clones, and every one recurs. The specimen was CD4+ T cells sorted from a lymph node. The receptor set was obtained from a C3H/HeJ mouse with alopecia areata. MHC haplotype: H2-k.

This clone was recorded many times. Gene names and germline refer to mouse. Read coverage stops 4 residues before the CDR3 terminus; the germline J gene supplies the remainder. The rearrangement joins TRBV3 to TRBJ2-2; 9 positions match TRBD2. Germline V gene sequence: CDR1 SNHLY, CDR2 FYNGKV (reference sequence). Trimming at V came to 7 bases and at J to 3 bases, leaving 6 bases not matched to a gene. The CDR3 is made up of 15 amino acids. The sequenced part of the CDR3 DNA is TGTGCCAGCATCGACTGGGGGTGTTACACCGGG. Translation: CASIDWGCYTG. The CDR3 reads in full as CASIDWGCYTGQLYF.

This clone was seen more than once but under ten times. Germline and genes: mouse. Here the CDR3 reads CASSLDRERSDYTF. Incomplete CDR3 DNA: TGTGCCAGCAGTCTTGACAGGGAGCGGTCC. The chain carries TRBV13-3 and TRBJ1-2; 7 positions match TRBD1. The sequenced fragment ends 4 residues before the CDR3 boundary, so the rest is inferred from the germline J gene. CDR3 length: 14 amino acids. CDR1 and CDR2 (germline): NNHDY, SYVADS.

For this clone: Germline and genes: mouse. The CDR3 end lies 4 residues beyond the end of the read and is filled in from the germline J gene. Within the sample, other DNA sequences also encode this same CDR3. This rearrangement joins TRBV5 to TRBJ2-1; 9 bases align to TRBD2. There are 15 residues in the CDR3. Germline V gene data show CDR1 as LGHNA and CDR2 as YNLKQL (reference sequence). The ends lost 4 bases at V and 4 bases at J; junction bases unmatched: 5. The CDR3 reads CASSPLTGGYAEQFF. The CDR3 DNA, read in part, is TGTGCCAGCAGCCCCCTGACTGGGGGATATGCT.

This clone came up a few times. All gene names here are mouse names. Read data end 4 residues before the CDR3 end; the end is taken from the germline J gene. Other DNA sequences in this specimen translate into the identical CDR3. The chain uses TRBV19 and TRBJ2-7; D perhaps matches TRBD1 (6 bases). V was pared by 6 bases and J by 2 bases, with 12 bases between. The germline V gene encodes CDR1 FNHDT and CDR2 SITEND (reference sequence). CDR3 length: 13 residues. Incomplete CDR3 DNA: TGTGCCAGCACACCGGGACAAACCTAT. Encoded protein: CASTPGQTY. The entire CDR3 sequence reads CASTPGQTYEQYF.

For this clone: Here the gene names and germline are mouse. The CDR3 end falls 4 residues outside the read, so it is completed with the germline J gene. This chain uses TRBV13-3 with TRBJ2-3; TRBD1 matches 7 bases. CDR1 is NNHDY, CDR2 SYVADS, per germline. V shed 2 bases, J shed 1 base, and the junction held 7 bases outside the gene matches. This CDR3 has 16 amino acids. CDR3 sequence reads: CASSERDRAGAETLYF. CDR3 DNA (partial): TGTGCCAGCAGTGAGAGAGACAGGGCAGGTGCAGAA.

This clone was counted many times. Any gene name here is a mouse gene name. Read sequence stops 4 residues before the CDR3 end, and the germline J gene provides the missing end. The J gene is TRBJ2-2, the V gene TRBV17; no firm D call. Germline V gene data show CDR1 as MNHDT and CDR2 as YYDKIL. The CDR3 length is 14 residues. V gave up 2 bases and J gave up 1 base, with 5 bases separating them. The CDR3 sequence: CASSRNKNTGQLYF. Partial CDR3 DNA: TGTGCTAGCAGTAGAAACAAAAACACCGGG. Filled out from reference TRBV17 and TRBJ2-2, the complete variable domain reads DTTVKQNPRYKLARVGKPVNLICSQTMNHDTMYWYQKKPNQAPKLLLFYYDKILNREADTFEKFQSSRPNNSFCSLYIGSAGLEYSAMYLCASSRNKNTGQLYFGEGSKLTVL.

On this clone itself: Gene names follow the mouse nomenclature. The CDR3 extends 4 residues past the end of the read, so its final part is completed from the germline J gene. The V and J genes are TRBV13-1 and TRBJ2-2, with D perhaps matching TRBD1 (7 bases). From germline, CDR1 is NSHNY and CDR2 SYGAGN. The CDR3 contains 15 residues. V lost 3 bases and J 5 bases, leaving 14 bases between the germline ends. Incomplete CDR3 DNA: TGTGCCAGCAGTGGGGGAGGGGGCTGGACCGGG. Translated, it gives CASSGGGGWTG. The entire CDR3 reads CASSGGGGWTGQLYF.